This T cell receptor (beta chain) was identified during a study of T cells in narcolepsy. Across the whole study: Enrolled donors included narcolepsy type 1 or type 2 patients and healthy controls.

Germline CDR1 MNHEY, CDR2 SMNVEV (reference sequence). This CDR3 region has 14 residues. Germline trimming cut 6 bases from V and 5 bases from J; bases unmatched to any gene: 9. Some clones are missing from TCRdb's copy, which holds only in-frame ones; the method was immunoSEQ multiplex PCR. The sample lists roughly 25,000 clones, around 85% occurring once. General study findings and limits: Comparing one patient's CSF and blood CD4+ clonotypes highlighted HCRT- and TRIB2-specific autoreactive clonotypes.

For this clone: Its target is unknown.

The source material was CD45RA- memory CD4+ T cells from PBMCs. The origin of this receptor is a human donor with narcolepsy. The gene calls are TRBV27 and TRBJ1-2; 7 nucleotides match TRBD1. As DNA, the CDR3 is TGTGCCAGCAGAGACACAGGGGCCGCTTATGGCTACACCTTC. Protein product: CASRDTGAAYGYTF.